This TCR beta chain was obtained from a study of HIV-infected patients and healthy controls. CDR3 length: 15 amino acids. CDR1 and CDR2 (germline): MNHEY, SVGAGI. With 5 bases removed from V and 4 bases from J, the gap between germline ends came to 17 bases. By sample fraction, this clonotype is medium-sized. Whole blood was used without fractionation, so all unsorted peripheral T cells were included. RNA came from 2.5 to 3 ml of peripheral blood. Reverse transcription used around 480 ng RNA and constant-region primers for alpha and beta. Separate chain-specific third strand synthesis with multiplexing indices produced the alpha and beta libraries. The cDNA received a 5' RACE adapter containing a random hexamer plus an SP2 sequencing primer site. A single record per CDR3 protein comes from TCRdb applying MiXCR to the 5' RACE reads. The sample has 5,500 to 6,500 distinct CDR3 sequences; roughly a tenth are singletons.

V usage is TRBV6-5 and J usage is TRBJ1-1; D perhaps matches TRBD1 (5 bases). The sequencing here drew on blood, taken before antiretroviral therapy. The receptor comes from an adult with HIV infection. CDR3 nucleotide sequence: TGTGCCAGCAGTCCAATCCCCCAGGGCAGCACTGAAGCTTTCTTT. Translation gives CASSPIPQGSTEAFF.